The sequence of this T cell receptor (beta chain) was determined in a study of T cell responses to AZD1222 COVID-19 vaccine. Study observations and caveats: Possibly, clonal diversity was underestimated; donors were largely white British and included more females. Baseline serology detected seropositivity in only a handful of AZD1222 recipients. Reports say nearly half of spike-specific TCRs go after unmutated variant regions.

Assay used: immunoSEQ multiplex PCR; TCRdb lists only in-frame clones, some missing. The sample holds around 140,000 clones, around 90% seen once. In the case of this clone: As yet, its antigen is unknown.

V shed 7 bases and J 1 base; nucleotides not matched to a gene: 7. The CDR3 runs to 14 residues. The germline gives CDR1 MNHEY, CDR2 SMNVEV (reference sequence). Investigators merged groups given second doses at roughly 4 or roughly 12 weeks. This chain joins TRBV27 and TRBJ2-7; TRBD2 matches at 7 bases. Sequencing was performed on peripheral blood, taken 28 days after the second AZD1222 dose. The clonotype comes from an adult who received the AZD1222 COVID-19 vaccine. This chain's CDR3 is CASNPGGSSYEQYF. Here the CDR3 DNA reads TGTGCCAGCAATCCGGGGGGTTCTTCCTACGAGCAGTACTTC.